A selection of T cell receptor beta chains follows, all from one sample in a study of naive and memory T cell subsets. TCRdb re-called the UMI-ligation and nested PCR reads with MiXCR, one entry per CDR3 protein. This table holds approximately 100,000 distinct CDR3 sequences, approximately 14% found once. Sequenced input: naive CD8+ T cells from blood. These receptors were obtained from a human donor in good health. Each CDR3 is given with its conserved first and last residue. D genes are given only for firm matches. The size field is filled for only some rows; it gives once, few, many or a size class.

d_call | clone_size | j_call | v_call | cdr3_aa | cdr3_nt
TRBD2 | few | TRBJ2-3 | TRBV4-2 | CASRTGGPGGSSDTQYF | TGTGCCAGCAGAACGGGAGGGCCTGGGGGCAGCTCAGATACGCAGTATTTT
- | few | TRBJ2-2 | TRBV6-6 | CASSSENTGELFF | TGTGCCAGCAGTTCCGAGAACACCGGGGAGCTGTTTTTT
- | - | TRBJ2-5 | TRBV6-2/TRBV6-3 | CASSYSWTQETQYF | TGTGCCAGCAGTTACTCGTGGACCCAAGAGACCCAGTACTTC
- | many | TRBJ2-1 | TRBV29-1 | CSVEDQGQDNEQFF | TGCAGCGTTGAAGATCAAGGTCAGGACAATGAGCAGTTCTTC
- | many | TRBJ2-5 | TRBV20-1 | CSARIGIETQYF | TGCAGTGCAAGGATCGGAATAGAGACCCAGTACTTC
TRBD1 | - | TRBJ2-1 | TRBV7-2 | CASRSTGGGVNEQFF | TGTGCCAGCAGGTCTACAGGGGGCGGAGTAAATGAGCAGTTCTTC
- | many | TRBJ2-1 | TRBV30 | CAWKILRSSYNEQFF | TGTGCCTGGAAAATTCTGAGAAGCTCCTACAATGAGCAGTTCTTC
TRBD2 | few | TRBJ2-5 | TRBV6-5 | CASSYSTTSGQAQYF | TGTGCCAGCAGTTACTCTACCACTAGCGGCCAGGCCCAGTACTTC
- | few | TRBJ2-1 | TRBV6-1 | CASSEQLGFSEQFF | TGTGCCAGCAGTGAACAACTAGGGTTTAGTGAGCAGTTCTTC
- | - | TRBJ1-2 | TRBV5-6 | CASSRQVYGYTF | TGTGCCAGCAGCCGGCAGGTCTATGGCTACACCTTC
TRBD1 | - | TRBJ2-7 | TRBV6-6 | CASSYSQGEEQYF | TGTGCCAGCAGTTACTCACAGGGGGAGGAGCAGTACTTC
- | - | TRBJ2-3 | TRBV4-1 | CASSQVGGRNTDTQYF | TGCGCCAGCAGCCAAGTAGGGGGAAGAAATACAGATACGCAGTATTTT
- | few | TRBJ2-1 | TRBV29-1 | CIRVSYTPEFF | TGCATCCGGGTCTCATACACCCCTGAGTTCTTC
- | - | TRBJ1-5 | TRBV18 | CASSDNNQPQHF | TGTGCCAGCTCGGACAACAATCAGCCCCAGCATTTT
- | - | TRBJ2-1 | TRBV28 | CASSPSASSRDEQFF | TGTGCCAGCAGTCCATCCGCTTCGTCGAGGGATGAGCAGTTCTTC
- | few | TRBJ1-2 | TRBV5-6 | CASSLPGGYGYTF | TGTGCCAGCAGTCTCCCAGGCGGCTATGGCTACACCTTC
- | many | TRBJ2-4 | TRBV6-2/TRBV6-3 | CASSYPGYIQYF | TGTGCCAGCAGTTATCCGGGATACATTCAGTACTTC
TRBD1 | - | TRBJ1-1 | TRBV7-9 | CASSLTNDRGEAFF | TGTGCCAGCAGCTTAACCAACGACAGGGGTGAAGCTTTCTTT
- | few | TRBJ1-4 | TRBV4-1 | CASTPRGRGEGKLFF | TGCGCCAGCACCCCAAGAGGACGGGGTGAAGGAAAACTGTTTTTT
- | few | TRBJ2-3 | TRBV7-9 | CASSLGIAEGTDTQYF | TGTGCCAGCAGCTTAGGCATAGCGGAAGGCACAGATACGCAGTATTTT
TRBD2 | few | TRBJ2-7 | TRBV4-2 | CASTPGTSGTEQYF | TGTGCCAGCACCCCCGGGACTAGCGGGACCGAGCAGTACTTC
- | few | TRBJ2-7 | TRBV6-6 | CASSYSDLSTSYEQYF | TGTGCCAGCAGTTACTCAGACCTTTCTACCTCCTACGAGCAGTACTTC
- | - | TRBJ2-1 | TRBV13 | CASSLAGAQFF | TGTGCCAGCAGCTTAGCGGGGGCGCAGTTCTTC
- | many | TRBJ2-7 | TRBV12-3/TRBV12-4 | CASSFGTGAYEQYF | TGTGCCAGCAGTTTTGGGACTGGTGCCTACGAGCAGTACTTC
TRBD2 | - | TRBJ2-7 | TRBV28 | CASSFQLAGGSYEQYF | TGTGCCAGCAGTTTCCAACTAGCGGGAGGGAGCTACGAGCAGTACTTC
TRBD2 | few | TRBJ2-1 | TRBV7-9 | CAIPGGFLYNEQFF | TGTGCCATCCCCGGGGGGTTCCTCTACAATGAGCAGTTCTTC
TRBD2 | few | TRBJ2-7 | TRBV6-5 | CASRLARTYEQYF | TGTGCCAGCAGACTAGCGAGAACCTACGAGCAGTACTTC
TRBD2 | many | TRBJ2-3 | TRBV7-8 | CASSLAAGGSDTQYF | TGTGCCAGCAGCTTAGCCGCGGGAGGGTCAGATACGCAGTATTTT
- | - | TRBJ2-5 | TRBV5-1 | CASSLTETQYF | TGCGCCAGCAGCTTGACAGAGACCCAGTACTTC
TRBD2 | - | TRBJ2-7 | TRBV4-2 | CASSQDGLGPLEQYF | TGTGCCAGCAGCCAAGATGGACTAGGGCCCCTCGAGCAGTACTTC
TRBD2 | - | TRBJ2-7 | TRBV2 | CASSVGLAVPYEQYF | TGTGCCAGCAGTGTCGGACTAGCGGTGCCCTACGAGCAGTACTTC
TRBD1 | few | TRBJ2-5 | TRBV12-3/TRBV12-4 | CASSLEGGEKTQYF | TGTGCCAGCAGTTTAGAAGGGGGCGAAAAGACCCAGTACTTC
- | once | TRBJ2-7 | TRBV7-9 | CASSPPAAYEQYF | TGTGCCAGCAGCCCCCCGGCGGCCTACGAGCAGTACTTC
- | few | TRBJ2-7 | TRBV6-2/TRBV6-3 | CASSPFSHYEQYF | TGTGCCAGCTCCCCATTTTCCCACTACGAGCAGTACTTC
TRBD1 | many | TRBJ2-1 | TRBV7-6 | CASSPGQGVIDEQFF | TGTGCCAGCAGCCCGGGACAGGGGGTTATCGATGAGCAGTTCTTC
- | many | TRBJ2-5 | TRBV3-1 | CASSPTGIETQYF | TGTGCCAGCAGTCCGACAGGTATCGAGACCCAGTACTTC
- | many | TRBJ1-1 | TRBV16 | CASSQLVNTEAFF | TGTGCCAGCAGCCAGCTAGTGAACACTGAAGCTTTCTTT
- | many | TRBJ1-2 | TRBV10-2 | CASSEGLTGYGYTF | TGCGCCAGCAGTGAGGGCCTCACCGGCTATGGCTACACCTTC
- | - | TRBJ2-5 | TRBV7-9 | CASRPNGLQETQYF | TGTGCCAGCAGACCAAATGGCTTACAAGAGACCCAGTACTTC
- | few | TRBJ2-5 | TRBV20-1 | CSARVWSQETQYF | TGCAGTGCTAGAGTGTGGAGCCAAGAGACCCAGTACTTC
- | - | TRBJ1-1 | TRBV7-3 | CASSLITANTEAFF | TGTGCCAGCAGCTTAATTACGGCGAACACTGAAGCTTTCTTT
- | - | TRBJ1-2 | TRBV6-5 | CASSLGGSYGYTF | TGTGCCAGCAGTTTGGGAGGATCCTATGGCTACACCTTC